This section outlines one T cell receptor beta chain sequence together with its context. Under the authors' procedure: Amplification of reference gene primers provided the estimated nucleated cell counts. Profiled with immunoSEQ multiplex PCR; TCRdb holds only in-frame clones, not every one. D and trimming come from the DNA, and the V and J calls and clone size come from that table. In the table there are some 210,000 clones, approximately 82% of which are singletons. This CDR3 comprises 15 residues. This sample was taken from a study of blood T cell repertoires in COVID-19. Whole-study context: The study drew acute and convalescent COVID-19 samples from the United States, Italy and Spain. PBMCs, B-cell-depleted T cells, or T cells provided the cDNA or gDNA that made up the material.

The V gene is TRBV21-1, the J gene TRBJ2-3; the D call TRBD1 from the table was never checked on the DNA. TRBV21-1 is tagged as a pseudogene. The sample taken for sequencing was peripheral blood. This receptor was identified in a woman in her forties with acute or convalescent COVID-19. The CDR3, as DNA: TGTGCCAGCAGCAAACGGCAGGGTGGCACAGATACGCAGTATTTT. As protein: CASSKRQGGTDTQYF.